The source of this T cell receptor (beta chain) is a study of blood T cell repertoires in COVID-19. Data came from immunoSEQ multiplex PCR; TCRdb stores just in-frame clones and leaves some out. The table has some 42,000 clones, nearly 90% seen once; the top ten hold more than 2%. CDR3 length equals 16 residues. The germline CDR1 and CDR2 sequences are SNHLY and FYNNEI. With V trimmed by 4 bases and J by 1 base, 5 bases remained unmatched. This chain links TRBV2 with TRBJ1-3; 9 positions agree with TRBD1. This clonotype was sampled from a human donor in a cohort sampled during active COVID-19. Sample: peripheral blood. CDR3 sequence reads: CASSVGTGRSGNTIYF. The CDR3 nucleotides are TGTGCCAGCAGTGTGGGGACAGGGAGGTCTGGAAACACCATATATTTT.